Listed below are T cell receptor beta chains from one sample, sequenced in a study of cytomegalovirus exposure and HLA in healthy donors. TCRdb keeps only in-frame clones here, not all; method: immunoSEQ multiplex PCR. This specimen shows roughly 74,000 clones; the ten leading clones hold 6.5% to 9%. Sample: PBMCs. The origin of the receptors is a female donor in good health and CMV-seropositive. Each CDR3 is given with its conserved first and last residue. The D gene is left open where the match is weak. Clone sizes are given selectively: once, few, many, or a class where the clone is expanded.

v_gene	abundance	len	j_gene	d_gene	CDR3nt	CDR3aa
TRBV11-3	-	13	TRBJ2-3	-	TGTGCCAGCAGCTTAGGCTTGAGGTCTTCGCAGTATTTT	CASSLGLRSSQYF
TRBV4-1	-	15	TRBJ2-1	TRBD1	TGCGCCAGCAGCCCCCGGACAGGGAAAAACAATGAGCAGTTCTTC	CASSPRTGKNNEQFF
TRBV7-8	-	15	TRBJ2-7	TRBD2	TGTGCCAGCAGCCCCTCTAGCGGGAGGGCCTACGAGCAGTACTTC	CASSPSSGRAYEQYF
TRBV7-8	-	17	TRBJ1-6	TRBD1	TGTGCCAGCAGCGCCGGGACAGTAAGGTCCTATAATTCACCCCTCCACTTT	CASSAGTVRSYNSPLHF
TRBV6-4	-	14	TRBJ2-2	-	TGTGCCAGCAGTGGGCGGGAGAACACCGGGGAGCTGTTTTTT	CASSGRENTGELFF
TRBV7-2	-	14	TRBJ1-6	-	TGTGCCAGCAGCTTAACAGGGTTAGAGTCACCCCTCCACTTT	CASSLTGLESPLHF
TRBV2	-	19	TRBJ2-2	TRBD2	TGTGCCAGCAGTACCCCCATGACTAGCGGGAGGAGGAGCGCCGGGGAGCTGTTTTTT	CASSTPMTSGRRSAGELFF
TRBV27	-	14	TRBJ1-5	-	TGTGCCAGCACCCCCCGGGGAGGGTTGGGGCCCCAGCATTTT	CASTPRGGLGPQHF
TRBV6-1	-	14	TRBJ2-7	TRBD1	TGTGCCAGCAGTGAGACAGGGGGCGGTTACGAGCAGTACTTC	CASSETGGGYEQYF
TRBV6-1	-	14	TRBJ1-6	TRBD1	TGTGCCAGCAGTCTTCACCCAGGGGGTTCACCCCTCCACTTT	CASSLHPGGSPLHF
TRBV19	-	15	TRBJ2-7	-	TGTGCCAGTAGTCCCTTGGCGGGGGCCGCCTACGAGCAGTACTTC	CASSPLAGAAYEQYF
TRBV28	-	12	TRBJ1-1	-	TGTGCCAGCAGTTGGGGGGACACTGAAGCTTTCTTT	CASSWGDTEAFF
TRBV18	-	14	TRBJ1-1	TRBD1	TGTGCCAGCTCACCACCGGACAGGGCGCCCCGGGCTTTCTTT	CASSPPDRAPRAFF
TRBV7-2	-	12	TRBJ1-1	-	TGTGCCAGCAGCTTAGGGAGGGGTGAAGCTTTCTTT	CASSLGRGEAFF
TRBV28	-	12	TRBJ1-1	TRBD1	TGTGCCAGCAGTCAGGGACAGGGGAAGGCTTTCTTT	CASSQGQGKAFF
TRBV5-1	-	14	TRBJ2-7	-	TGCGCCAGCAGCACCGGGACACCCCCTTACGAGCAGTACTTC	CASSTGTPPYEQYF
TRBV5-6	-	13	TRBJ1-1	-	TGTGCCGCAGGGCGGGGGGCATTCACTGAAGCTTTCTTT	CAAGRGAFTEAFF
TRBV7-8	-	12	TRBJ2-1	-	TGTGCCAGCAGCTTAAACAGGGCCGAGCAGTTCTTC	CASSLNRAEQFF
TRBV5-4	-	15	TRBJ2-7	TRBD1	TGTGCCAGCAGCCTAGGAAGGGACAGGGGTTACGAGCAGTACTTC	CASSLGRDRGYEQYF
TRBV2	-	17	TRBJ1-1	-	TGTGCCAGCAGCTTAAGGAGACAGAGCCTTGAAAACACTGAAGCTTTCTTT	CASSLRRQSLENTEAFF
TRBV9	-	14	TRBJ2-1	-	TGTGCCAGCAGCCCCAGGGACATTGAAAATGAGCAGTTCTTC	CASSPRDIENEQFF
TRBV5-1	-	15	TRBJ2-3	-	TGCGCCAGCAGCTCCGGCGGGACCAGCACAGATGCGCAGTATTTT	CASSSGGTSTDAQYF
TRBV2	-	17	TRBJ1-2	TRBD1	TGTGCCAGCAGTGACGGAACAGGGGGCGCATCTAACTATGGCTACACCTTC	CASSDGTGGASNYGYTF
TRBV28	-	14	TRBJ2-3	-	TGTGCCAGCAGTTTCTCTAGCGGCACAGATACGCAGTATTTT	CASSFSSGTDTQYF
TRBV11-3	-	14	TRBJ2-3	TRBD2	TGTGCCAGCAGCCCGGGACTAGCCACAGATACGCAGTATTTT	CASSPGLATDTQYF
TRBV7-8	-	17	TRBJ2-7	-	TGTGCCAGCAGCTTAATCGGCAGGGGTACGAATGGTTACGAGCAGTACTTC	CASSLIGRGTNGYEQYF
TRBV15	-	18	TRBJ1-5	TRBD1	TGTGCCACCAGCAGAGATGGTGGACAGGGGAGAAGCAATCAGCCCCAGCATTTT	CATSRDGGQGRSNQPQHF
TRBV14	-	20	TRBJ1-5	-	TGTGCCAGCAGCCAAGCCTCGGGACCAAGGCGGGGGTATAGCAATCAGCCCCAGCATTTT	CASSQASGPRRGYSNQPQHF
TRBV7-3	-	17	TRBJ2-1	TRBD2	TGTGCCAGCAGCTTAACATCGATCCTAGCGGCTTACAATGAGCAGTTCTTC	CASSLTSILAAYNEQFF
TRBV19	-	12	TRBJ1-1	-	TGTGCCAGTACCGGCGACAGTTCTGAAGCTTTCTTT	CASTGDSSEAFF
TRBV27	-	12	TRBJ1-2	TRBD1	TGTGCCAGCAGGACAGGGGACTATGGCTACACCTTC	CASRTGDYGYTF
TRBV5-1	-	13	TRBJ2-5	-	TGCGCCAGCAGCTTGACAGACCAAGAGACCCAGTACTTC	CASSLTDQETQYF
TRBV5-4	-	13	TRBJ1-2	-	TGTGCCAGCAGCTTGGGGGGCAGTTATGGCTACACCTTC	CASSLGGSYGYTF
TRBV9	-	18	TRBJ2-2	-	TGTGCCAGCAGCGATAAAAAGTCGGGAGTGGTTAATCTGGGGGAGCTGTTTTTT	CASSDKKSGVVNLGELFF
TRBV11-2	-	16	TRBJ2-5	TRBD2	TGTGCCAGCAGCCCGACGACTAGCGGGGGGGGAGAGACCCAGTACTTC	CASSPTTSGGGETQYF
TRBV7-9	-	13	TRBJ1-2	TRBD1	TGTGCCAGCAGCTTTCGACAGGGGGATGGCTACACCTTC	CASSFRQGDGYTF
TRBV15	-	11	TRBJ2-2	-	TGTGCCACCAACGGGGCCGGGGAGCTGTTTTTT	CATNGAGELFF
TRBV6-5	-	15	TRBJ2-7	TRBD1	TGTGCCAGCAGTGCTCGGGGACAGGGATCCTACGAGCAGTACTTC	CASSARGQGSYEQYF
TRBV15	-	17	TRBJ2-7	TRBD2	TGTGCCACCAGCAGATACCCGACTAGCGGCAGCCTTGGGGAGCAGTACTTC	CATSRYPTSGSLGEQYF
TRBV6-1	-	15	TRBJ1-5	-	TGTGCCAGCAGTGAATTCTTGGCCTCCAATCAGCCCCAGCATTTT	CASSEFLASNQPQHF
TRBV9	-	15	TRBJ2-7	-	TGTGCCAGCAGCGCGAAAGGACAGCCCTACGGCGAGCAGTACTTC	CASSAKGQPYGEQYF
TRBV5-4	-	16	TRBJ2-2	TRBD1	TGTGCCAGCAGCTCGACAGGGGCACTGAACACCGGGGAGCTGTTTTTT	CASSSTGALNTGELFF
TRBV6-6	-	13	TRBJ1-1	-	TGTGCCAGCAGTTACAATCAGTTCACTGAAGCTTTCTTT	CASSYNQFTEAFF
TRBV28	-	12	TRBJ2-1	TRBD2	TGTGCCAGCAGTTTTGGGAAGCGGGAGAGGTTCTTC	CASSFGKRERFF
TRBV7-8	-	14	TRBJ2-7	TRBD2	TGTGCCAGCAGCCCGGGGACTAGCGGGCGCGAGCAGTACTTC	CASSPGTSGREQYF
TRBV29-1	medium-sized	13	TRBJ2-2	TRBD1	TGCAGCGTCGGGACAGGCAAGGCCGGGGAGCTGTTTTTT	CSVGTGKAGELFF
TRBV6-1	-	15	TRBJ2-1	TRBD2	TGTGCCAGCAGTGGAAACGCGGGAGGGCACAATGAGCAGTTCTTC	CASSGNAGGHNEQFF
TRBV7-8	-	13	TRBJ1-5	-	TGTGCCAGCAGCTTATCTTTCAATCAGCCCCAGCATTTT	CASSLSFNQPQHF
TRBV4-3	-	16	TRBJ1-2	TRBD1	TGCGCCAGCAGCCAAGATTGGGACAGGGCGGCGTATGGCTACACCTTC	CASSQDWDRAAYGYTF
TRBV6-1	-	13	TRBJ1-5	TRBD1	TGTGCCAGCAGTGAGGGACAGAATCAGCCCCAGCATTTT	CASSEGQNQPQHF
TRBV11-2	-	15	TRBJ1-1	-	TGTGCCAGCAGCTTAGTCTGGGGGGTGAACACTGAAGCTTTCTTT	CASSLVWGVNTEAFF
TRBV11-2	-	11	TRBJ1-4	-	TGTGCCAGCAGCTTAGGGCCAAAACTGTTTTTT	CASSLGPKLFF
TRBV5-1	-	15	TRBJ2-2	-	TGCGCCAGCACTCTTGCGGCGGCGAACACCGGGGAGCTGTTTTTT	CASTLAAANTGELFF
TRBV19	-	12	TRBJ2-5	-	TGTGCCAGTAGTAGGCGGCGGGAGACCCAGTACTTC	CASSRRRETQYF
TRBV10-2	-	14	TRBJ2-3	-	TGCGCCAGCAGTAGCGGGTTAGGCACAGATACGCAGTATTTT	CASSSGLGTDTQYF